Presented here are 25 T cell receptor beta chains from one specimen sequenced in a study of shared clonotypes between healthy human individuals. Assay used: immunoSEQ multiplex PCR; TCRdb lists only in-frame clones, some missing. The repertoire includes approximately 1,500,000 clones, over 95% of them detected once, and about 1.2% sits in the top ten. Sequenced material: naive CD4+ T cells sorted from blood. The sample's subset: CD45RA+ positively selected. All receptors derive from a man aged 25-40 years in good health.

V and J are TRBV9 and TRBJ2-5; no clear D. The CDR3 length is 13 residues. Germline-derived CDR1 and CDR2 are SGDLS and YYNGEE. Trimming removed 1 base at V and 5 bases at J, with 9 bases between. The CDR3: CASSVLGLETQYF. As DNA, the CDR3 is TGTGCCAGCAGCGTACTGGGCTTGGAGACCCAGTACTTC.

The rearrangement links TRBV2 to TRBJ2-5; D ambiguous. V gave up 3 bases and J gave up 5 bases, with 4 bases separating them. In germline, CDR1 is SNHLY, CDR2 FYNNEI. This CDR3 spans 11 amino acids. CDR3 loop: CASSDFETQYF. The DNA of the CDR3 is TGTGCCAGCAGTGACTTTGAGACCCAGTACTTC.

The gene calls are TRBV19 and TRBJ2-7; D gene ambiguous. With 5 bases removed from V and 2 bases from J, the gap between germline ends came to 13 bases. CDR3 length: 14 residues. Germline loops: CDR1 LNHDA, CDR2 SQIVND (reference sequence). The CDR3: CASSPALTPYEQYF. CDR3 bases: TGTGCCAGTAGTCCCGCCCTAACCCCCTACGAGCAGTACTTC.

The chain couples TRBV5-6 to TRBJ1-2; no clear D. Trimming shortened V by 5 bases and J by 5 bases, and 13 bases separated the two germline ends. In germline, CDR1 is SGHDT, CDR2 YYEEEE. The CDR3 runs to 13 residues. For the CDR3, the DNA is TGTGCCAGCAGTCCGCGCCCAGAGTATGGCTACACCTTC. Protein product: CASSPRPEYGYTF.

The gene calls are TRBV25-1 and TRBJ1-1; D is ambiguous. Looked up from germline, CDR1 is MGHDK and CDR2 is SYGVNS. V was clipped by 3 bases and J by 2 bases, with 13 bases between them. This CDR3 has 15 residues. The CDR3 sequence is CASSDPLRANTEAFF. CDR3 sequence (DNA): TGTGCCAGCAGTGATCCTTTGCGAGCTAACACTGAAGCTTTCTTT.

The gene calls are TRBV7-6 and TRBJ2-3; TRBD1 agrees at 7 bases. The CDR3 runs 15 residues. Germline-derived CDR1 and CDR2 are SGHVS and FNYEAQ. V was clipped by 2 bases and J by 1 base; unmatched bases: 3. In nucleotides, the CDR3 is TGTGCCAGCAGCTTATACACAGGGGGCACAGATACGCAGTATTTT. As protein: CASSLYTGGTDTQYF.

The chain joins TRBV1 to TRBJ2-1; TRBD1 is taken as the D call from the table, unchecked against the DNA. TRBV1 is a pseudogene segment. This CDR3 contains 16 residues. The CDR3 protein is CTSSQHDRGGNNEQFF. Here the CDR3 DNA reads TGCACCAGCAGCCAACATGACAGGGGAGGGAACAATGAGCAGTTCTTC.

The chain employs TRBV7-6 and TRBJ1-4; D call uncertain. The CDR3 has 15 amino acids. Germline CDR1 and CDR2: SGHVS and FNYEAQ. Trimming removed 3 bases from V and 8 bases from J, with 16 bases in between. CDR3 DNA sequence: TGTGCCAGCAGCTTGATTTCGACAAGACCGGAAAAACTGTTTTTT. It translates to CASSLISTRPEKLFF.

The chain recombines TRBV19 with TRBJ2-3, with 11 bases that match TRBD2. Germline V gives CDR1 LNHDA, CDR2 SQIVND (reference sequence). The CDR3 has 16 residues. V shed 3 bases and J 0 bases; nucleotides not matched to a gene: 2. CDR3 amino acids: CASSMGTSGSTDTQYF. Here the CDR3 DNA reads TGTGCCAGTAGTATGGGGACTAGCGGCAGCACAGATACGCAGTATTTT.

The chain has TRBV18 and TRBJ2-3; 8 nucleotides agree with TRBD1. Trimming removed 1 base from V and 2 bases from J; junction bases left unmatched: 5. CDR3 length equals 16 residues. From germline, CDR1 is KGHSH and CDR2 LQKENI. The CDR3 sequence is CASSPRTGSYTDTQYF. The CDR3 DNA reads TGTGCCAGCTCACCACGGACAGGGAGTTACACAGATACGCAGTATTTT.

The chain couples TRBV28 to TRBJ1-2, with D uncertain. V was trimmed by 5 bases and J by 8 bases, leaving 9 bases between them. The CDR3 is made up of 11 amino acids. Germline CDR1 reads MDHEN; CDR2 reads SYDVKM. CDR3 amino acids: CASSTSRGYTF. The CDR3 DNA reads as TGTGCCAGCAGTACCAGCCGGGGCTACACCTTC.

This chain links TRBV5-8 with TRBJ1-1; D is uncertain. The CDR3 sequence is 15 residues long. Between the trimmed V and J ends, which lost 0 bases and 3 bases, there was a span of 12 bases. Germline CDR1 is SGHTS and CDR2 is YDEGEE. The CDR3 nucleotides are TGTGCCAGCAGCTTGGCCTTTGAGACGCACACTGAAGCTTTCTTT. Translation: CASSLAFETHTEAFF.

CDR3 amino acids: CASSIKAPSSYNEQFF. The CDR3 nucleotides are TGTGCCAGTAGTATCAAAGCGCCGAGCTCCTACAATGAGCAGTTCTTC. The chain couples TRBV19 to TRBJ2-1; D gene ambiguous. Per the germline V gene, CDR1 is LNHDA and CDR2 is SQIVND (reference sequence). Trimming cost V 3 bases and J 0 bases, with 12 bases left between them. CDR3 size: 16 residues.

This sequence joins TRBV27 and TRBJ2-6; D call uncertain. V lost 3 bases to trimming and J lost 2 bases, with 11 bases between them. CDR3 size: 16 residues. The V gene's germline CDR1 is MNHEY and CDR2 SMNVEV (reference sequence). In nucleotides, the CDR3 is TGTGCCAGCAGTTTTCTCCCGGGTCCTGGGGCCAACGTCCTGACTTTC. Translating gives CASSFLPGPGANVLTF.

The rearrangement uses TRBV6-5 and TRBJ2-7; D unclear. CDR3 length equals 11 residues. V was trimmed by 9 bases and J by 3 bases, leaving 9 bases between them. Germline CDR1 is MNHEY and CDR2 is SVGAGI. CDR3 sequence: CASSMGYEQYF. In DNA form, the CDR3 reads TGTGCCAGTTCCATGGGCTACGAGCAGTACTTC.

The chain is built from TRBV28 and TRBJ1-5; 8 bases are shared with TRBD1. CDR1 and CDR2 (germline): MDHEN, SYDVKM. The CDR3 contains 16 residues. V lost 3 bases to trimming and J lost 7 bases; unmatched junction nucleotides: 11. This chain's CDR3 is CASSLPPGQDRQPQHF. CDR3 sequence (DNA): TGTGCCAGCAGTTTGCCGCCGGGACAGGATCGACAGCCCCAGCATTTT. The full variable domain, completed using reference TRBV28 and TRBJ1-5, is DVKVTQSSRYLVKRTGEKVFLECVQDMDHENMFWYRQDPGLGLRLIYFSYDVKMKEKGDIPEGYSVSREKKERFSLILESASTNQTSMYLCASSLPPGQDRQPQHFGDGTRLSIL.

This chain links TRBV4-1 with TRBJ1-2; D is unresolved. Per the germline V gene, CDR1 is MGHRA and CDR2 is YSYEKL. Trimming removed 4 bases at V and 4 bases at J, with 16 bases between. The CDR3 has 15 residues. CDR3 amino acids: CASSPDASLAYGYTF. The DNA for the CDR3 is TGCGCCAGCAGCCCCGATGCATCGTTGGCCTATGGCTACACCTTC.

The gene calls are TRBV25-1 and TRBJ2-7, with TRBD2 matching 7 bases. Trimming removed 3 bases from V and 6 bases from J; junction bases left unmatched: 11. This CDR3 has 15 residues. The germline V gene has CDR1 MGHDK and CDR2 SYGVNS. The CDR3 DNA follows: TGTGCCAGCAGTGACAGTCTAGCGGCTCGGGGCGAGCAGTACTTC. The encoded protein is CASSDSLAARGEQYF.

The chain couples TRBV5-4 to TRBJ2-5; weak D call: TRBD1 (6 bases). This CDR3 spans 13 amino acids. The V end lost 0 bases, the J end lost 6 bases, and 9 bases lay between the germline ends. The V gene's germline CDR1 is SGHNT and CDR2 YYREEE (reference sequence). CDR3 sequence (DNA): TGTGCCAGCAGCTTGGGACAGGTCAAGACCCAGTACTTC. Residues: CASSLGQVKTQYF.

This chain uses TRBV5-6 with TRBJ1-2; 7 positions agree with TRBD1. Looked up from germline, CDR1 is SGHDT and CDR2 is YYEEEE. The CDR3 runs 16 residues. V lost 1 base, J lost 1 base, and 7 bases stayed unmatched. The CDR3 nucleotides read TGTGCCAGCAGCTTGTCCAAGGGGGCGCGTAACTATGGCTACACCTTC. Translated, it gives CASSLSKGARNYGYTF.

The chain carries TRBV7-2 and TRBJ2-2, with 7 bases fitting TRBD2. V shed 6 bases and J 7 bases; nucleotides not matched to a gene: 11. In germline, CDR1 is SGHTA, CDR2 FQGNSA. This CDR3 has 15 residues. CDR3 DNA sequence: TGTGCCAGCAGAGAGACTAGCACCTTTTTCGGGGAGCTGTTTTTT. It translates to CASRETSTFFGELFF.

This clone was counted a single time. This chain links TRBV7-2 with TRBJ2-2; D is perhaps TRBD1 or TRBD2 (6 bases each). The ends were cut back, 4 bases at V and 6 bases at J, with 21 bases in the middle. CDR1 and CDR2 from the germline V gene are SGHTA and FQGNSA. The CDR3 consists of 17 residues. The CDR3 sequence is CASSSPLGGEGAGELFF. In DNA form, the CDR3 reads TGTGCCAGCAGCTCGCCGCTGGGGGGAGAGGGGGCCGGGGAGCTGTTTTTT.

The chain has TRBV7-3 and TRBJ2-3; maybe TRBD2 (5 bases). This CDR3 has 15 amino acids. Germline CDR1 reads SGHTA; CDR2 reads FQGTGA. Trimming removed 3 bases at V and 4 bases at J, with 14 bases between. Written as DNA, the CDR3 is TGTGCCAGCAGCTTCTCCCGGGAAAGGCCAGATACGCAGTATTTT. Translating it yields CASSFSRERPDTQYF.

This chain uses TRBV11-2 with TRBJ1-2, with D unresolved. V lost 6 bases to trimming and J lost 4 bases, with 15 bases between them. Germline assignment: CDR1 SGHAT and CDR2 FQNNGV. CDR3 length equals 14 residues. The CDR3 DNA is TGTGCCAGCAGTCCAGCAGCGGATTTCTATGGCTACACCTTC. Protein product: CASSPAADFYGYTF.

The gene calls are TRBV18 and TRBJ2-1; D is unresolved. The CDR3 runs to 15 residues. Deletions cut 0 bases from V and 5 bases from J, with 11 bases between. Germline loops: CDR1 KGHSH, CDR2 LQKENI. CDR3 DNA: TGTGCCAGCTCACCACCGGTCATGAGGAACAATGAGCAGTTCTTC. It codes for CASSPPVMRNNEQFF.